This record covers a single T cell receptor beta chain. The data are from a study of blood T cell repertoires in COVID-19. Study-wide context: Donors in the United States, Italy and Spain gave samples during acute or convalescent COVID-19. The analysed material was cDNA or gDNA that came from T cells, B-cell-depleted T cells, or PBMCs.

CDR3 length: 16 amino acids. The trim removed 5 bases at V and 0 bases at J, leaving 7 bases unmatched. Germline loops: CDR1 LNHDA, CDR2 SQIVND (reference sequence). In the authors' methods: Amplification of reference gene primers was used by the study to estimate nucleated cell counts. The data were produced by immunoSEQ multiplex PCR, yet TCRdb's version contains in-frame clones alone and is incomplete. V, J and clone size are those of that table, while D and trimming were read from the DNA. The data hold some 270,000 clones, with approximately 86% observed a single time. The sequence came from a woman in her sixties who had recovered from COVID-19. This rearrangement joins TRBV19 to TRBJ1-2, with 9 nucleotides matching TRBD1. Sequenced input: peripheral blood. CDR3 sequence reads: CASSSSTGGTNYGYTF. CDR3 coding DNA: TGTGCCAGTAGTTCCTCTACAGGGGGCACTAACTATGGCTACACCTTC.